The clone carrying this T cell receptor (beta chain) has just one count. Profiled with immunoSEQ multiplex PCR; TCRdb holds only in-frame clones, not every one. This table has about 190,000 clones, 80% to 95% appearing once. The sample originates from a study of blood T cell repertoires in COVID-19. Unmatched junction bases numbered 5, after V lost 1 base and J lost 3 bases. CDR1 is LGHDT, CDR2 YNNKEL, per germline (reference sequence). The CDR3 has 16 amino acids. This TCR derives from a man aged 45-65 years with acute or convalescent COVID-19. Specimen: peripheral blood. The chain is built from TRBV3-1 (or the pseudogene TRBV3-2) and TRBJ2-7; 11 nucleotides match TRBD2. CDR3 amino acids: CASSQGTSGSYYEQYF. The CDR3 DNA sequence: TGTGCCAGCAGCCAAGGGACTAGCGGGTCTTACTACGAGCAGTACTTC.